Shown below are 22 T cell receptor beta chains from a single sample sequenced in a study of cytotoxic CD8 clonotypes in ibrutinib-treated CLL. Sequencing used immunoSEQ multiplex PCR; TCRdb keeps in-frame clones, though not all of them. Of some 70,000 clones detected, approximately 90% appear once; the ten largest clones hold roughly 3%. The source material was PBMCs, sampled after 12 months of ibrutinib treatment. These receptor sequences come from a human donor with chronic lymphocytic leukemia.

The chain links TRBV9 to TRBJ2-7; 9 bases line up with TRBD1. V shed 0 bases, J shed 3 bases, and the junction held 13 bases outside the gene matches. CDR1 is SGDLS, CDR2 YYNGEE, per germline. The CDR3 runs to 18 residues. The CDR3 here is CASSVARVGRDRDYEQYF. Here the CDR3 DNA reads TGTGCCAGCAGCGTAGCGCGTGTTGGACGGGACAGGGACTACGAGCAGTACTTC.

The chain uses TRBV28 and TRBJ1-2, with D unresolved. Germline V gives CDR1 MDHEN, CDR2 SYDVKM. This CDR3 contains 13 residues. V dropped 3 bases and J dropped 3 bases, with 8 bases sitting between them. The CDR3 sequence: CASSFTRYYGYTF. CDR3 bases: TGTGCCAGCAGTTTTACCAGGTACTATGGCTACACCTTC.

This sequence joins TRBV29-1 and TRBJ1-3; the D is unclear. The V end was cut by 5 bases, the J end by 1 base, with 9 bases between. Germline V gene data show CDR1 as SQVTM and CDR2 as ANQGSEA. The CDR3 loop spans 13 amino acids. The CDR3 sequence: CSVSQLSGNTIYF. The CDR3 coding sequence is TGCAGCGTTAGCCAGTTGTCTGGAAACACCATATATTTT.

The chain uses TRBV27 and TRBJ2-7; 7 bases are shared with TRBD2. The ends lost 7 bases at V and 0 bases at J; junction bases unmatched: 6. Germline V gene data show CDR1 as MNHEY and CDR2 as SMNVEV (reference sequence). There are 14 residues in the CDR3. CDR3 sequence (DNA): TGTGCCAGCACAAGAAGGACTAGCTCCTACGAGCAGTACTTC. Translation: CASTRRTSSYEQYF.

The chain uses TRBV7-8 and TRBJ2-3; 10 bases line up with TRBD2. Germline CDR1 reads SGHVS; CDR2 reads FQNEAQ. Germline trimming cut 1 base from V and 0 bases from J; bases unmatched to any gene: 16. The CDR3 has 21 amino acids. The CDR3 reads CASSLVSSGSLEKASTDTQYF. In DNA, the CDR3 is TGTGCCAGCAGCTTAGTCTCTAGCGGGAGCCTGGAAAAAGCAAGCACAGATACGCAGTATTTT.

This chain uses TRBV30 with TRBJ1-5, with a weak D call TRBD1 (6 bases). The CDR3 runs to 14 residues. V lost 3 bases, J lost 7 bases, and 16 bases lay in between. Germline CDR1 GTSNPN, CDR2 SVGIG (reference sequence). CDR3 region: CAWRNRDTEQPQHF. As DNA, the CDR3 is TGTGCCTGGAGGAATCGGGACACCGAGCAGCCCCAGCATTTT.

The J gene is TRBJ2-7, the V gene TRBV6-5; a possible D gene is TRBD2 (6 bases). V shed 4 bases and J shed 0 bases, with 13 bases lying between them. The germline gives CDR1 MNHEY, CDR2 SVGAGI. The CDR3 is 15 residues long. This CDR3 reads CASSSRDFDSYEQYF. CDR3 nucleotides: TGTGCCAGCAGTTCCCGGGACTTCGACTCCTACGAGCAGTACTTC.

V is TRBV2 and J is TRBJ1-5; D unresolved. The CDR3 sequence is 14 residues long. The germline V gene encodes CDR1 SNHLY and CDR2 FYNNEI. With 6 bases removed from V and 0 bases from J, the gap between germline ends came to 9 bases. CDR3 sequence reads: CASSRLNSNQPQHF. CDR3 nucleotide sequence: TGTGCCAGCAGCCGTCTGAATAGCAATCAGCCCCAGCATTTT.

J is TRBJ2-2 and V is TRBV25-1; no firm D call. CDR1 is MGHDK, CDR2 SYGVNS, per germline. The CDR3 consists of 14 residues. The ends were cut back, 8 bases at V and 1 base at J, with 11 bases in the middle. Here the CDR3 DNA reads TGTGCCAGCTCATCGACTCGGAACACCGGGGAGCTGTTTTTT. It translates to CASSSTRNTGELFF.

Written as DNA, the CDR3 is TGTGCCAGCAGCCCCGGCGGGCGCGAGACCCAGTACTTC. It translates to CASSPGGRETQYF. The chain uses TRBV7-3 and TRBJ2-5; TRBD2 is a possible D gene (5 bases). Trimming pared 5 bases from V and 5 bases from J, leaving 12 bases between. The CDR3 runs 13 residues. CDR1 and CDR2 from the germline V gene are SGHTA and FQGTGA.

The chain combines TRBV7-9 with TRBJ2-1; unclear D gene. The CDR3 is 13 amino acids. V gave up 5 bases and J gave up 10 bases, with 15 bases separating them. Per the germline V gene, CDR1 is SEHNR and CDR2 is FQNEAQ (reference sequence). DNA of the CDR3: TGTGCCAGCAGCAGGACCACCGACCACGAGCAGTTCTTC. Its translation is CASSRTTDHEQFF.

The V and J genes are TRBV27 and TRBJ1-5; no firm D call. The germline CDR1 and CDR2 sequences are MNHEY and SMNVEV (reference sequence). The V end was cut by 5 bases, the J end by 5 bases, with 10 bases between. This CDR3 spans 13 amino acids. The CDR3 here is CASSPQRDQPQHF. Here the CDR3 DNA reads TGTGCCAGCAGTCCCCAGAGAGATCAGCCCCAGCATTTT.

The chain couples TRBV2 to TRBJ1-5, with TRBD1 matching 7 bases. J gave up 4 bases and V 3 bases, and 9 bases lay outside the gene matches. The germline V gene has CDR1 SNHLY and CDR2 FYNNEI. This CDR3 contains 16 residues. CDR3: CASSDWGPGGNQPQHF. In nucleotides, the CDR3 is TGTGCCAGCAGTGATTGGGGTCCAGGGGGAAATCAGCCCCAGCATTTT.

This sequence joins TRBV7-9 and TRBJ2-1; D unresolved. This CDR3 is built from 12 residues. V lost 4 bases and J lost 9, with 10 bases in between. Germline V gives CDR1 SEHNR, CDR2 FQNEAQ (reference sequence). The CDR3 here is CASSYGMGEQFF. The CDR3 DNA sequence: TGTGCCAGCAGCTACGGAATGGGTGAGCAGTTCTTC.

J is TRBJ2-1 and V is TRBV12-5; no definite D call. Trimming left V 0 bases short and J 5 bases short, with 14 bases between. Germline V gene sequence: CDR1 LGHNT, CDR2 FRNRAP. This CDR3 has 16 amino acids. The DNA of the CDR3 is TGTGCTAGTGGTTTGGTTCGGGCAGGAGCAAACAATGAGCAGTTCTTC. This encodes CASGLVRAGANNEQFF. The full variable domain, in which reference TRBV12-5 and TRBJ2-1 provide the parts outside the CDR3, is DARVTQTPRHKVTEMGQEVTMRCQPILGHNTVFWYRQTMMQGLELLAYFRNRAPLDDSGMPKDRFSAEMPDATLATLKIQPSEPRDSAVYFCASGLVRAGANNEQFFGPGTRLTVL.

The V gene is TRBV7-2, the J gene TRBJ2-4; unclear D gene. Trimming took 1 base from V and 4 from J, leaving 8 bases between them. Looked up from germline, CDR1 is SGHTA and CDR2 is FQGNSA. CDR3 length: 14 amino acids. The CDR3 coding sequence is TGTGCCAGCAGCTTAGACAGTGTGAAAAACATTCAGTACTTC. It encodes CASSLDSVKNIQYF.

The chain carries TRBV10-3 and TRBJ1-1, with TRBD1 identical over 8 bases. Germline values: CDR1 ENHRY, CDR2 SYGVKD. V trimming: 7 bases; J trimming: 0 bases; junction bases outside the gene matches: 4. The CDR3 length is 14 residues. The CDR3 DNA is TGTGCCATCAATAGACAGGGGATGAACACTGAAGCTTTCTTT. It encodes CAINRQGMNTEAFF.

V gene TRBV29-1 combines with J gene TRBJ2-2; D may match TRBD1 or TRBD2 (5 bases each). Germline V gene lookup returns CDR1 SQVTM and CDR2 ANQGSEA. V shed 3 bases and J shed 3 bases, with 8 bases lying between them. This CDR3 is built from 13 residues. CDR3 nucleotide sequence: TGCAGCGTTGATCGGGGCTACACCGGGGAGCTGTTTTTT. It translates to CSVDRGYTGELFF.

The chain recombines TRBV11-1 with TRBJ2-1; TRBD2 agrees at 16 bases. CDR1 is SGHAT, CDR2 FQDESV, per germline (reference sequence). CDR3 length: 17 residues. V lost 5 bases and J lost 8; bases outside the gene matches: 9. The CDR3 protein is CASSPPGLAGGPDEQFF. The DNA of the CDR3 is TGTGCCAGCAGCCCTCCGGGACTAGCGGGAGGGCCGGATGAGCAGTTCTTC.

V usage is TRBV6-4 and J usage is TRBJ2-3, with D tentatively TRBD1 (5 bases). V lost 8 bases and J 2 bases, leaving 14 bases between the germline ends. This CDR3 region has 14 residues. Germline V CDR1 and CDR2: MRHNA, SNTAGT. CDR3 DNA: TGTGCCAGCTCTTGGACAAGTTACACAGATACGCAGTATTTT. This translates into CASSWTSYTDTQYF.

The V gene is TRBV5-4, the J gene TRBJ2-1, with 8 bases lining up with TRBD1. The CDR3 runs to 15 residues. Trimming took 2 bases from V and 5 from J; bases not matched to a gene: 6. Germline V gene lookup returns CDR1 SGHNT and CDR2 YYREEE (reference sequence). CDR3 nucleotide sequence: TGTGCCAGCAGCTTTATGGACAGGGTAGACAATGAGCAGTTCTTC. It is translated as CASSFMDRVDNEQFF.

The count of this clone is one. This sequence joins TRBV1 and TRBJ2-5. TRBV1 is tagged as a pseudogene. CDR3 length: 16 residues. CDR3 in DNA: TGCACCAGCAGCCTCGATCGGGCGAGGAAACAAGAGACCCAGTACTTC. Protein product: CTSSLDRARKQETQYF.